The rows below give T cell receptor beta chains drawn from one sample of a study of molecular identifiers for immune sequencing clone quantification. MiXCR, run by TCRdb on the PCR reads, gives a single entry per CDR3 protein. This sample has approximately 590,000 distinct CDR3 sequences, with roughly 25% found just once. The sequenced sample was naive CD8+ T cells from blood, with Jurkat cell RNA spiked in. These receptors were obtained from a human donor in good health. Some libraries in this study had Jurkat cell RNA spiked in. Both conserved end residues are part of each CDR3. Fields, in order: D gene, V gene, CDR3 protein. D genes are given only for firm matches.

D: NA; V: TRBV4-3; CDR3: CASSQDFSSQETQYF
D: TRBD2; V: TRBV5-6; CDR3: CASSFTSGGESYEQYF
D: NA; V: TRBV7-2; CDR3: CASSLGEYQETQYF
D: TRBD2; V: TRBV7-9; CDR3: CASSLALAGNTDTQYF
D: NA; V: TRBV7-2; CDR3: CASSTLARKDTEAFF
D: TRBD2; V: TRBV7-2; CDR3: CASSFWTSGIYNEQFF
D: NA; V: TRBV19; CDR3: CASSTSGYSTDEQYF
D: NA; V: TRBV29-1; CDR3: CSVEGGSHYEQYF
D: TRBD2; V: TRBV7-9; CDR3: CASSRSGSEETQYF
D: NA; V: TRBV19; CDR3: CASSIWTPRTPYGYTF
D: NA; V: TRBV13; CDR3: CASSLDGVSIYEQYF
D: TRBD2; V: TRBV19; CDR3: CASSTGERLAGGEDTQYF
D: NA; V: TRBV7-6; CDR3: CASSPGGTYNSPLHF
D: NA; V: TRBV7-6; CDR3: CASSFPRRGPNTGELFF
D: TRBD2; V: TRBV6-4; CDR3: CASSIAGGGTDTQYF
D: NA; V: TRBV28; CDR3: CASSNIFGYEQYF
D: NA; V: TRBV28; CDR3: CASSSQDIGRTDTQYF
D: NA; V: TRBV6-5; CDR3: CASSYFTFSGANVLTF
D: NA; V: TRBV27; CDR3: CASSLLLGASTGELFF
D: TRBD1; V: TRBV25-1; CDR3: CASSEYQGTGVYQETQYF
D: NA; V: TRBV6-2/TRBV6-3; CDR3: CASGIDYLPQHF
D: NA; V: TRBV5-6; CDR3: CASSVAVGPNYGYTF
D: TRBD1; V: TRBV12-3/TRBV12-4; CDR3: CASRITGTGPGNTIYF
D: NA; V: TRBV14; CDR3: CASSHAQEPRETQYF
D: NA; V: TRBV7-9; CDR3: CASSHKQTPKTEAFF
D: NA; V: TRBV7-2; CDR3: CASSPAPAGPLNTEQFF
D: TRBD2; V: TRBV4-1; CDR3: CARSLAGNTGELFF
D: NA; V: TRBV28; CDR3: CASSRGLADTQYF
D: NA; V: TRBV2; CDR3: CASWGEDTEAFF
D: NA; V: TRBV6-5; CDR3: CASSPSLAYNEKLFF
D: NA; V: TRBV10-3; CDR3: CAISENGSLDTEALF
D: NA; V: TRBV28; CDR3: CASNPGTGSYNEQFF
D: TRBD2; V: TRBV6-1; CDR3: CASSEELAGINYEQYF
D: NA; V: TRBV4-1; CDR3: CASSQGRGMDYGYTF
D: NA; V: TRBV9; CDR3: CASSGQANTEAFF
D: NA; V: TRBV11-2; CDR3: CASSLATNTFF
D: NA; V: TRBV20-1; CDR3: CSPASSDSYEAFF
D: TRBD1; V: TRBV28; CDR3: CASSAGTGGSGNQPQHF
D: NA; V: TRBV7-9; CDR3: CASSSDSSISYEQYF
D: NA; V: TRBV12-5; CDR3: CASGLGQSYNEQFF
D: NA; V: TRBV11-2; CDR3: CASSLSGGSYYEQFF
D: NA; V: TRBV21-1; CDR3: CASSKSHYEQYF
D: TRBD1; V: TRBV6-5; CDR3: CTSSYSTGGNSPLHF
D: TRBD1; V: TRBV6-2/TRBV6-3; CDR3: CASSGRQGYYEQYF
D: TRBD2; V: TRBV6-6; CDR3: CASSYGTSDTTDTQYF
D: NA; V: TRBV7-3; CDR3: CASSESGDEQYF
D: TRBD1; V: TRBV7-9; CDR3: CASSLKGVGQGAVDTQYF
D: TRBD1; V: TRBV27; CDR3: CASRPGQGYEQYF
D: NA; V: TRBV10-3; CDR3: CAIRLANTEAFF
D: NA; V: TRBV12-3/TRBV12-4; CDR3: CASSFMGPYEQYF
D: TRBD2; V: TRBV7-9; CDR3: CASSLPPGLAGTSYEQYF
D: TRBD1; V: TRBV5-5; CDR3: CASSLGQGHAYEQYF
D: NA; V: TRBV29-1; CDR3: CSVEELDPWEKLFF
D: NA; V: TRBV28; CDR3: CASSLRGFDQPQHF
D: TRBD2; V: TRBV7-9; CDR3: CASSSGGETQYF
D: TRBD2; V: TRBV9; CDR3: CASTVGLAHTDTQYF
D: NA; V: TRBV20-1; CDR3: CSAYGLARGDTQYF
D: NA; V: TRBV19; CDR3: CASGKGLTYEQYF
D: NA; V: TRBV6-2/TRBV6-3; CDR3: CASRGGLNSPLHF
D: TRBD2; V: TRBV5-1; CDR3: CASNGAGGPGPITDTQYF